Following are 18 T cell receptor beta chains from one sample sequenced in a study of T-cell memory formation after mild COVID-19. TCRdb used MiXCR to reprocess the 5' RACE reads, holding one entry per CDR3 protein. Here the sample spans 75,000 to 95,000 distinct CDR3 sequences, over 12% being singletons. Sequencing was carried out using PBMCs or a T cell subset sorted from them (not recorded which). All receptors come from a man aged 18-30 years who had mild COVID-19 (a few samples of this study predate the infection). Cell type and time point are not known.

V and J are TRBV4-2 and TRBJ1-4; 7 bases match TRBD1. This CDR3 has 15 amino acids. Germline V gene lookup returns CDR1 LGHNA and CDR2 YNFKEQ. Unmatched junction bases numbered 4, after V lost 1 base and J lost 5 bases. The CDR3 is CASSQGVQGNEKLFF. The CDR3 DNA is TGTGCCAGCAGCCAAGGCGTACAGGGGAATGAAAAACTGTTTTTT.

There are a few counts of this clonotype. The chain has TRBV9 and TRBJ2-2, with D maybe TRBD1 (5 bases). This CDR3 contains 18 residues. The V end lost 0 bases, the J end lost 0 bases, and 15 bases lay between the germline ends. From germline, CDR1 is SGDLS and CDR2 YYNGEE. DNA of the CDR3: TGTGCCAGCAGCGTAGGGGGATGGGGCCTTACGAACACCGGGGAGCTGTTTTTT. This encodes CASSVGGWGLTNTGELFF.

This clonotype was seen many times. The J gene is TRBJ2-5, the V gene TRBV7-3; D unclear. Germline loops: CDR1 SGHTA, CDR2 FQGTGA. Trimming cost V 3 bases and J 1 base, with 6 bases left between them. This CDR3 contains 13 residues. The CDR3 is CASSFWGQETQYF. The CDR3 coding sequence is TGTGCCAGCAGCTTCTGGGGCCAAGAGACCCAGTACTTC.

The rearrangement uses TRBV11-2 and TRBJ2-3, with D possibly matching TRBD2 (7 bases). Per the germline V gene, CDR1 is SGHAT and CDR2 is FQNNGV. This CDR3 comprises 16 residues. The V end lost 5 bases, the J end lost 2 bases, and 17 bases lay between the germline ends. The DNA for the CDR3 is TGTGCCAGCAGCCCAGGAAAGGGGGGGATCACAGATACGCAGTATTTT. Protein sequence: CASSPGKGGITDTQYF.

The chain employs TRBV6-5 and TRBJ2-2; tentative D call: TRBD2 (6 bases). V was cut by 0 bases and J by 10 bases, with 9 bases left in between. Germline assignment: CDR1 MNHEY and CDR2 SVGAGI. This CDR3 is built from 13 residues. The CDR3 coding sequence is TGTGCCAGCAGTTACTCTGGAGGGACGGAGCTGTTTTTT. Its translation is CASSYSGGTELFF.

This clonotype was detected a few times. The V and J genes are TRBV4-3 and TRBJ2-5; no clear D gene. With 1 base removed from V and 5 bases from J, the gap between germline ends came to 8 bases. CDR3 length: 13 residues. Looked up from germline, CDR1 is LGHNA and CDR2 is YSLEER. The CDR3 here is CASSQAARETQYF. The CDR3 nucleotides read TGCGCCAGCAGCCAAGCCGCGAGGGAGACCCAGTACTTC.

This chain links TRBV27 with TRBJ1-1, with TRBD1 as a possible D gene (6 bases). Looked up from germline, CDR1 is MNHEY and CDR2 is SMNVEV (reference sequence). V lost 5 bases and J 1 base, leaving 11 bases between the germline ends. The CDR3 contains 14 residues. For the CDR3, the DNA is TGTGCCAGCAGTCCACGGACAGCGAACACTGAAGCTTTCTTT. Protein sequence: CASSPRTANTEAFF.

In its sample, this clonotype was seen many times. This chain joins TRBV9 and TRBJ2-5; 9 bases match TRBD2. Per the germline V gene, CDR1 is SGDLS and CDR2 is YYNGEE. V dropped 4 bases and J dropped 5; count of bases not matched to a gene: 12. CDR3 length: 16 amino acids. CDR3 sequence reads: CASSSYSGGPAETQYF. The CDR3 DNA reads as TGTGCCAGCAGCTCCTATAGCGGGGGCCCCGCGGAGACCCAGTACTTC.

This CDR3 reads CASLQAVTGELFF. Here the CDR3 DNA reads TGTGCCAGCTTACAGGCGGTCACCGGGGAGCTGTTTTTT. The rearrangement uses TRBV12-3 or TRBV12-4 and TRBJ2-2, with a tentative D call TRBD1 (5 bases). The length of the CDR3 is 13 residues. Trimming removed 8 bases at V and 4 bases at J, with 11 bases between.

This chain links TRBV12-3 or TRBV12-4 with TRBJ2-1, with 8 positions matching TRBD2. Germline trimming cut 2 bases from V and 2 bases from J; bases unmatched to any gene: 5. The CDR3 totals 16 residues. The CDR3 DNA sequence: TGTGCCAGCAGTTTACTAGCGGGTGCGGCCTACAATGAGCAGTTCTTC. Translating it yields CASSLLAGAAYNEQFF.

This clonotype was seen more than once but under ten times. This chain uses TRBV7-2 with TRBJ2-3; D is perhaps TRBD1 (6 bases). The CDR3 covers 16 residues. Germline CDR1 SGHTA, CDR2 FQGNSA. V lost 5 bases, J lost 5 bases, and 20 bases lay in between. The CDR3 loop is CASSVTGFELVDTQYF. CDR3 sequence (DNA): TGTGCCAGCAGCGTAACAGGGTTCGAGCTGGTAGATACGCAGTATTTT. Full variable domain (rest looked up from reference TRBV7-2 and TRBJ2-3): GAGVSQSPSNKVTEKGKDVELRCDPISGHTALYWYRQSLGQGLEFLIYFQGNSAPDKSGLPSDRFSAERTGGSVSTLTIQRTQQEDSAVYLCASSVTGFELVDTQYFGPGTRLTVL.

The chain links TRBV28 to TRBJ1-4; TRBD1 is a possible D gene (5 bases). V dropped 4 bases and J dropped 4 bases, with 10 bases sitting between them. CDR1 MDHEN and CDR2 SYDVKM come from the germline V gene. This CDR3 comprises 14 residues. The CDR3 nucleotides read TGTGCCAGCAGTTCCCGGGGCTATAATGAAAAACTGTTTTTT. Encoded protein: CASSSRGYNEKLFF. The full variable domain, rest sourced from reference TRBV28 and TRBJ1-4, is DVKVTQSSRYLVKRTGEKVFLECVQDMDHENMFWYRQDPGLGLRLIYFSYDVKMKEKGDIPEGYSVSREKKERFSLILESASTNQTSMYLCASSSRGYNEKLFFGSGTQLSVL.

The V and J genes are TRBV11-2 and TRBJ2-5; D uncertain. The V gene's germline CDR1 is SGHAT and CDR2 FQNNGV. V gave up 5 bases and J gave up 7 bases, with 11 bases separating them. The CDR3 has 12 residues. The CDR3 bases are TGTGCCAGCAGCCCCGGTACGGGGACCCAGTACTTC. Translation: CASSPGTGTQYF.

This clonotype occurred many times. The V gene is TRBV7-2, the J gene TRBJ2-7; possible D gene TRBD2, 6 bases. V lost 5 bases and J lost 5, with 16 bases in between. Per the germline V gene, CDR1 is SGHTA and CDR2 is FQGNSA. This CDR3 contains 14 residues. The CDR3 DNA reads as TGTGCCAGCAGCCTCCCCTCGGGAGCCAACGAGCAGTACTTC. Translated, it gives CASSLPSGANEQYF.

This chain joins TRBV18 and TRBJ1-3, with 8 bases aligning to TRBD1. The length of the CDR3 is 17 residues. The V and J ends lost 6 bases and 8 bases, in that order; junction bases with no gene match: 18. Looked up from germline, CDR1 is KGHSH and CDR2 is LQKENI. The CDR3 coding sequence is TGTGCCAGCTCGTATCAACTTCAGACAGGGGACGGAGACACCATATATTTT. This sequence encodes CASSYQLQTGDGDTIYF.

This clonotype was observed many times. V is TRBV4-2 and J is TRBJ1-5; the D gene is possibly TRBD1 (5 bases). Trimming cost V 0 bases and J 7 bases, with 10 bases left between them. CDR1 is LGHNA, CDR2 YNFKEQ, per germline. This CDR3 comprises 14 residues. The CDR3 DNA sequence: TGTGCCAGCAGCCAAGAGTGGGGCGGCCAGCCCCAGCATTTT. Amino acid sequence: CASSQEWGGQPQHF.

V usage is TRBV7-9 and J usage is TRBJ2-7, with 7 bases identical to TRBD1. V lost 4 bases to trimming and J lost 7 bases; unmatched junction nucleotides: 10. CDR1 is SEHNR and CDR2 is FQNEAQ in the germline V gene (reference sequence). The CDR3 length is 14 residues. The CDR3 loop is CASSSLTGSGEQYV. In nucleotides, the CDR3 is TGTGCCAGCAGCTCCTTGACAGGGTCAGGGGAGCAGTACGTC.

The chain joins TRBV4-3 to TRBJ2-3; TRBD2 matches at 8 bases. The germline CDR1 and CDR2 sequences are LGHNA and YSLEER. The CDR3 consists of 15 residues. With 1 base clipped from V and 8 bases from J, the junction kept 8 bases outside the gene matches. CDR3 DNA: TGCGCCAGCAGCCAAGTGGCGGGGGGTGGAGGTACGCAGTATTTT. This sequence encodes CASSQVAGGGGTQYF.